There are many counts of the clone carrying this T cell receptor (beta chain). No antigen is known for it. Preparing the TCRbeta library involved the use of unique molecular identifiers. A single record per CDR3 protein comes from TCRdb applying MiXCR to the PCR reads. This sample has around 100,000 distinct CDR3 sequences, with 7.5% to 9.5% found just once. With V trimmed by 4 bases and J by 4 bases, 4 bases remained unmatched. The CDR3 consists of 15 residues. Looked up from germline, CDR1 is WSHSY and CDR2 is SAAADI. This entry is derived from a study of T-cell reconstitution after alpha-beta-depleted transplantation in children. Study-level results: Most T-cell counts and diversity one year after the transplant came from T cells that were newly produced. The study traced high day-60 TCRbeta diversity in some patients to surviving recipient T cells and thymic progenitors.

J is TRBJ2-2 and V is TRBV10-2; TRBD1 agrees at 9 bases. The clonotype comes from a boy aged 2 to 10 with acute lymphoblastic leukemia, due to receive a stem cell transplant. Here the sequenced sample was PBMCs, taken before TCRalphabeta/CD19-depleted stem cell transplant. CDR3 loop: CASSGTGVITGELFF. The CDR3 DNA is TGCGCCAGCAGTGGGACAGGGGTGATCACCGGGGAGCTGTTTTTT.